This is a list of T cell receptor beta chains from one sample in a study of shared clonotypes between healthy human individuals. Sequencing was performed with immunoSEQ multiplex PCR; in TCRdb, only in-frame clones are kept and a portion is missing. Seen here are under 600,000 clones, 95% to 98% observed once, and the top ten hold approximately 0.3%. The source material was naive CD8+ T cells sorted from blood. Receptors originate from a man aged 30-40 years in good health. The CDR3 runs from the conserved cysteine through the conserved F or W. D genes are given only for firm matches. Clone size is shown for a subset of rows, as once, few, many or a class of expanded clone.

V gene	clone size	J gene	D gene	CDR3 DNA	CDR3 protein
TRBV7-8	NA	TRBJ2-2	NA	TGTGCCAGCAGCCCCGGACTTTACACCGGGGAGCTGTTTTTT	CASSPGLYTGELFF
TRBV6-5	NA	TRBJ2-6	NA	TGTGCCAGCAGTTATACAGGGTCTGGGGCCAACGTCCTGACTTTC	CASSYTGSGANVLTF
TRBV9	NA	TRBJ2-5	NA	TGTGCCAGCAGCGTATACGGCGGAGGAGAGACCCAGTACTTC	CASSVYGGGETQYF
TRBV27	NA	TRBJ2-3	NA	TGTGCCAGCAGTTTAAACGTCTTGGATACGCAGTATTTT	CASSLNVLDTQYF
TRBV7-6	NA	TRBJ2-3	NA	TGTGCCAGCAGCCTTATCCCTAGTGGACAAGATACGCAGTATTTT	CASSLIPSGQDTQYF
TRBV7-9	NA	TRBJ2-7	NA	TGTGCCAGCAGCTTATCGGATGAGCAGTACTTC	CASSLSDEQYF
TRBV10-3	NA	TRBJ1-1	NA	TGTGCCATCAGTGAGTCAGTCCAGGCGAACACTGAAGCTTTCTTT	CAISESVQANTEAFF
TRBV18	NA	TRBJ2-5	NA	TGTGCCAGCTCACCCGGAGGAAGGGAGACCCAGTACTTC	CASSPGGRETQYF
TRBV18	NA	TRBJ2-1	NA	TGTGCCAGCTCACCTACGGCCTGGTGGGTGGGTGAGCAGTTCTTC	CASSPTAWWVGEQFF
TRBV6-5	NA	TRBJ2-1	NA	TGTGCCAGCAGCTACAGCGGGAATGAGCAGTTCTTC	CASSYSGNEQFF
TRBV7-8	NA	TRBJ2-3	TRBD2	TGTGCCAGCAGCCCATCTTTGGAGCGGGAGGGCGTTATTGATACGCAGTATTTT	CASSPSLEREGVIDTQYF
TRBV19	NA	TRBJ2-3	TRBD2	TGTGCCAGTTCTGGACTAGCCCCAGATACGCAGTATTTT	CASSGLAPDTQYF
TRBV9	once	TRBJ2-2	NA	TGTGCCAGCAGCGTTTGGGGGCCGGACACCGGGGAGCTGTTTTTT	CASSVWGPDTGELFF
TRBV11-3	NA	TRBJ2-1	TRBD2	TGTGCCAGCAGCTCCTCGAGACTAGCGGGTAATGAGCAGTTCTTC	CASSSSRLAGNEQFF
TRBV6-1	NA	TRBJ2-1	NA	TGTGCCAGCAGTGAAGGGTTTGAAACACTCTTC	CASSEGFETLF
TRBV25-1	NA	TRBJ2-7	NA	TGTGCCAGCAGTTCCTACAGGGATTCGACCTACGAGCAGTACTTC	CASSSYRDSTYEQYF
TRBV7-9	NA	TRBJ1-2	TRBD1	TGTGCCAGCAGCTTACGACAGGGGCGGGAAGATGGCTACACCTTC	CASSLRQGREDGYTF